This T cell receptor beta chain is drawn from a study of cytomegalovirus exposure and HLA in healthy donors. Study-wide context: The Caucasian-associated ancestry cluster held roughly 84% of roughly 370 genotyped donors.

Per the germline V gene, CDR1 is LNHDA and CDR2 is SQIVND (reference sequence). The CDR3 runs 15 residues. Trimming took 3 bases from V and 0 from J, leaving 11 bases between them. Overall study results and limits: Most TCR sequences were uncommon, yet certain public TCRs appeared in many donors. The authors later found HLA-associated TCR beta chains more clonally expanded than equally common others.

Primers included in the PCR were 60 Vbeta and 13 Jbeta primers. Produced via immunoSEQ multiplex PCR; TCRdb's table is partial and in-frame only. The repertoire holds 130,000 to 150,000 clones, with 72% as singletons. All the people who gave samples were healthy bone marrow donors. This clone was recorded once. What it recognizes is unknown. The chain recombines TRBV19 with TRBJ1-1; D unclear. Sequencing was done on a sample of PBMCs. This sequence was found in a man between 35 and 55 years old in good health and CMV-seronegative. The CDR3 region is CASSMGRPLNTEAFF. CDR3 sequence (DNA): TGTGCCAGTAGTATGGGCAGGCCCTTGAACACTGAAGCTTTCTTT.